This T cell receptor (beta chain) was observed in a study of metastatic and nonmetastatic thyroid tumors. Patients had received no treatment of any kind before thyroid surgery. TCRdb re-called the PCR reads via MiXCR. The sample contains about 27,000 clones, around 25% of which appear only once. Sequenced sample: blood. The TCR sequence derives from a female donor with papillary thyroid cancer or a benign thyroid nodule (not recorded which). Some clones in this sample may be carry-over from other donors' samples.

The CDR3 DNA reads TGTGCCAGCAGCTCACACGCCTACGAGCAGTACTTC. It is translated as CASSSHAYEQYF. The chain links TRBV27 to TRBJ2-7; D remains ambiguous. The V end lost 6 bases, the J end lost 2 bases, and 8 bases lay between the germline ends. The CDR3 runs 12 residues. Germline V gives CDR1 MNHEY, CDR2 SMNVEV (reference sequence).